This passage covers 29 T cell receptor beta chains from one sample sequenced in a study of post-analysis software for immune sequencing data. Their specific antigens are unknown. Unique-molecular-identifier-tagged TCR beta cDNA libraries were used. TCRdb analysed the PCR reads with MiXCR anew, one entry per CDR3 protein. The sample consists of roughly 600,000 distinct CDR3 sequences, about 40% of them appearing once. Findings and limits, study-wide: Patients used several TRBV segments, including TRBV5-6, TRBV5-1 and TRBV20-1, more often than controls.

What was sequenced was blood. These receptors all stem from a girl aged 10-17 years with multiple sclerosis.

This clonotype was picked up a small number of times. This rearrangement joins TRBV20-1 to TRBJ1-2; 7 bases are a match to TRBD1. Germline V gene sequence: CDR1 DFQATT, CDR2 SNEGSKA (reference sequence). V lost 1 base to trimming and J lost 2 bases; unmatched junction nucleotides: 4. This CDR3 contains 14 residues. CDR3 loop: CSARVQDRNYGYTF. CDR3 nucleotides: TGCAGTGCTAGAGTACAGGACAGGAACTATGGCTACACCTTC.

The gene calls are TRBV5-1 and TRBJ2-3; D is unresolved. Trimming took off 4 bases at V and 4 bases at J, with 10 bases between the two ends. CDR1 is SGHRS and CDR2 is YFSETQ in the germline V gene. The length of the CDR3 is 13 residues. The CDR3: CASSGVVADTQYF. The CDR3 coding sequence is TGCGCCAGCAGCGGGGTCGTCGCAGATACGCAGTATTTT.

In this sample, this clonotype turned up a few times. This rearrangement joins TRBV7-2 to TRBJ2-1; 9 bases map to TRBD2. V was pared by 0 bases and J by 4 bases, with 4 bases of the junction left unmatched. The CDR3 is made up of 16 amino acids. Germline V gene data show CDR1 as SGHTA and CDR2 as FQGNSA. CDR3 nucleotide sequence: TGTGCCAGCAGCTTAGCGTCTAGCGGGACTTACAATGAGCAGTTCTTC. Its translation: CASSLASSGTYNEQFF.

There are a few counts of this clonotype. The chain combines TRBV7-2 with TRBJ2-1; 16 nucleotides line up with TRBD2. The trim removed 5 bases at V and 7 bases at J, leaving 14 bases unmatched. This CDR3 has 19 residues. CDR1 and CDR2 (germline): SGHTA, FQGNSA. CDR3 DNA sequence: TGTGCCAGCAGCCCCCACCCGGGACTAGCGGGGGGGCCTAAGAATGAGCAGTTCTTC. Translated: CASSPHPGLAGGPKNEQFF.

This chain links TRBV5-1 with TRBJ1-2, with 7 bases that match TRBD1. Germline V gene lookup returns CDR1 SGHRS and CDR2 YFSETQ. V was pared by 2 bases and J by 3 bases, with 7 bases of the junction left unmatched. CDR3 length equals 15 residues. CDR3 sequence: CASSLHRGGDYGYTF. The CDR3 nucleotides are TGCGCCAGCAGCTTACACAGGGGAGGGGACTATGGCTACACCTTC. Full variable domain (rest looked up from reference TRBV5-1 and TRBJ1-2): KAGVTQTPRYLIKTRGQQVTLSCSPISGHRSVSWYQQTPGQGLQFLFEYFSETQRNKGNFPGRFSGRQFSNSRSEMNVSTLELGDSALYLCASSLHRGGDYGYTFGSGTRLTVV.

V gene TRBV7-2 combines with J gene TRBJ1-2, with unresolved D. V dropped 3 bases and J dropped 4 bases, with 9 bases sitting between them. In germline, CDR1 is SGHTA, CDR2 FQGNSA. This CDR3 has 13 residues. In DNA, the CDR3 is TGTGCCAGCAGCTTGAGGGTGGCCTATGGCTACACCTTC. Translating it yields CASSLRVAYGYTF.

There are a few counts of this clonotype. The V call is TRBV6-6, the J call TRBJ2-7; D perhaps matches TRBD1 (7 bases). The CDR3 runs 14 residues. Per the germline V gene, CDR1 is MNHNY and CDR2 is SVGAGI (reference sequence). Trimming cost V 6 bases and J 5 bases, with 17 bases left between them. This CDR3 is CASRIAGQQHEQYF. The CDR3 bases are TGTGCCAGCAGAATCGCGGGACAGCAACACGAGCAGTACTTC.

The CDR3: CASSYAVRTGDNTEAFF. CDR3 coding DNA: TGTGCCAGCAGTTACGCCGTCCGGACAGGGGATAACACTGAAGCTTTCTTT. J is TRBJ1-1 and V is TRBV6-5; 9 positions match TRBD1. The junction had 9 bases not matched to a gene; V was cut back by 2 bases and J by 2 bases. The CDR3 contains 17 residues. CDR1 is MNHEY and CDR2 is SVGAGI in the germline V gene.

V and J are TRBV20-1 and TRBJ2-6, with TRBD2 matching 12 bases. V was pared by 1 base and J by 0 bases, with 4 bases of the junction left unmatched. CDR1 and CDR2 (germline): DFQATT, SNEGSKA (reference sequence). There are 18 residues in the CDR3. CDR3 sequence reads: CSARVTSGGLSGANVLTF. For the CDR3, the DNA is TGCAGTGCTAGAGTGACTAGCGGGGGCCTCTCTGGGGCCAACGTCCTGACTTTC.

This clonotype was seen more than once but under ten times. The chain is built from TRBV20-1 and TRBJ1-2; D is perhaps TRBD1 (6 bases). Germline lookup yields CDR1 DFQATT and CDR2 SNEGSKA (reference sequence). The CDR3 sequence is 13 residues long. Trimming shortened V by 4 bases and J by 6 bases, and 15 bases separated the two germline ends. CDR3 in DNA: TGCAGTGCTATAGAGGGGGTTTTAGATGGCTACACCTTC. Translated, it gives CSAIEGVLDGYTF.

The rearrangement uses TRBV6-5 and TRBJ1-1, with 8 bases fitting TRBD1. The CDR3 runs to 15 residues. Germline V gene lookup returns CDR1 MNHEY and CDR2 SVGAGI. The V segment lost 2 bases and the J segment 1 base; nucleotides outside the gene matches: 3. For the CDR3, the DNA is TGTGCCAGCAGTTACCCGACAGGGGCGAACACTGAAGCTTTCTTT. It encodes CASSYPTGANTEAFF.

The chain combines TRBV7-9 with TRBJ2-7, with D perhaps matching TRBD1 or TRBD2 (5 bases each). The germline CDR1 and CDR2 sequences are SEHNR and FQNEAQ (reference sequence). Trimming left V 3 bases short and J 6 bases short, with 24 bases between. This CDR3 contains 17 residues. DNA for the CDR3: TGTGCCAGCAGCTTTGGGGCCTCGGGGCCCCTAATTAGCGAGCAGTACTTC. Encoded protein: CASSFGASGPLISEQYF.

The chain recombines TRBV12-3 or TRBV12-4 with TRBJ1-5; D ambiguous. The CDR3 is 14 residues long. V was shortened by 7 bases and J by 3 bases, with 13 bases between the two germline ends. CDR3 protein: CASTRGQFNQPQHF. Written as DNA, the CDR3 is TGTGCCAGCACCCGAGGGCAGTTCAATCAGCCCCAGCATTTT.

The chain recombines TRBV12-3 or TRBV12-4 with TRBJ1-2; D perhaps matches TRBD1 (6 bases). Trimming stripped 2 bases from V and 3 bases from J, with 7 bases between. The CDR3 loop spans 13 amino acids. This CDR3 is CASSLRGHYGYTF. CDR3 DNA sequence: TGTGCCAGCAGTTTACGGGGGCACTATGGCTACACCTTC.

CDR3 coding DNA: TGTGCCATCAGCGAAGGAGGCTCTGGGGCCAACGTCCTGACTTTC. Encoded protein: CAISEGGSGANVLTF. The chain uses TRBV10-3 and TRBJ2-6, with a tentative D call TRBD2 (5 bases). This CDR3 spans 15 amino acids. Between the trimmed V and J ends, which lost 6 bases and 0 bases, there was a span of 9 bases. Germline loops: CDR1 ENHRY, CDR2 SYGVKD.

This chain uses TRBV29-1 with TRBJ1-2; the D is unclear. CDR1 and CDR2 from the germline V gene are SQVTM and ANQGSEA. V was trimmed by 4 bases and J by 0 bases, leaving 12 bases between them. The CDR3 has 14 residues. The CDR3 DNA reads as TGCAGCGTTGGGGCGGGCGGCACTAACTATGGCTACACCTTC. Encoded protein: CSVGAGGTNYGYTF.

V gene TRBV29-1 combines with J gene TRBJ2-4; D is unresolved. Germline CDR1 is SQVTM and CDR2 is ANQGSEA. This CDR3 region has 13 residues. V lost 6 bases and J lost 13, with 22 bases in between. This CDR3 reads CSVMTLQPNEQYF. The CDR3 DNA follows: TGCAGCGTGATGACTCTCCAGCCGAATGAGCAGTACTTC. The entire variable domain, with the rest obtained from reference TRBV29-1 and TRBJ2-4, is as follows: SAVISQKPSRDICQRGTSLTIQCQVDSQVTMMFWYRQQPGQSLTLIATANQGSEATYESGFVIDKFPISRPNLTFSTLTVSNMSPEDSSIYLCSVMTLQPNEQYFGAGTRLSVL.

This clonotype was seen only a few times. This sequence joins TRBV20-1 and TRBJ2-3; 9 nucleotides match TRBD2. Germline values: CDR1 DFQATT, CDR2 SNEGSKA (reference sequence). V gave up 3 bases and J gave up 5 bases; unmatched junction bases: 12. The CDR3 is 16 residues long. CDR3 protein: CSASSTSSGARDTQYF. For the CDR3, the DNA is TGCAGTGCTAGTTCAACGTCTAGCGGGGCCCGAGATACGCAGTATTTT.

Turning to this clonotype: Mismatch with germline at one junction end may stem from a read error. The chain couples TRBV6-5 to TRBJ1-5; D unresolved. Germline V gives CDR1 MNHEY, CDR2 SVGAGI. CDR3 length: 15 residues. CDR3 residues: CASSPTEPRKQPQHF. The CDR3 nucleotides read TGTGCCAGCAGTCCCACAGAGCCCCGCAAACAGCCCCAGCATTTT.

This clonotype was seen ten or more times. A junction boundary mismatches the germline segment, possibly from a read error. The chain carries TRBV7-7 and TRBJ2-3; no definite D call. Germline V lookup: CDR1 SSHAT, CDR2 FNYEAQ (reference sequence). This CDR3 contains 14 residues. The DNA for the CDR3 is TGTGCTAGCAGCCCCCTCCCCCAGTCAGATACGCAGTATTTT. As protein: CASSPLPQSDTQYF.

This chain links TRBV12-3 or TRBV12-4 with TRBJ1-5; TRBD1 agrees at 7 bases. The CDR3 spans 14 residues. V was clipped by 8 bases and J by 6 bases; unmatched bases: 10. CDR3 region: CASSLGGDSQPQHF. Here the CDR3 DNA reads TGTGCCAGCTCGTTGGGAGGGGACAGTCAGCCCCAGCATTTT.

The chain joins TRBV12-3 or TRBV12-4 to TRBJ2-5; TRBD2 aligns across 13 bases. V shed 6 bases and J 3 bases; nucleotides not matched to a gene: 4. The CDR3 runs 15 residues. CDR3 in DNA: TGTGCCAGCAGCCCACTAGCGGGGGGGAAAGAGACCCAGTACTTC. Translation: CASSPLAGGKETQYF.

The chain carries TRBV25-1 and TRBJ2-3; D not certain. The CDR3 runs 12 residues. CDR1 and CDR2 from the germline V gene are MGHDK and SYGVNS. V was pared by 1 base and J by 8 bases, with 7 bases between. CDR3 sequence: CASSESVVTQYF. CDR3 DNA: TGTGCCAGCAGTGAATCCGTAGTTACGCAGTATTTT.

This sequence joins TRBV12-3 or TRBV12-4 and TRBJ2-1; 7 bases are a match to TRBD2. With 9 bases clipped from V and 1 base from J, the junction kept 9 bases outside the gene matches. This CDR3 comprises 15 residues. The CDR3 loop is CASGGGIGSYNEQFF. DNA of the CDR3: TGTGCCAGTGGGGGGGGAATTGGGTCCTACAATGAGCAGTTCTTC.

This clonotype turned up a few times. The chain carries TRBV19 and TRBJ2-6; tentative D call: TRBD1 (5 bases). The CDR3 extends over 18 amino acids. Trimming cost V 5 bases and J 0 bases, with 17 bases left between them. Germline CDR1 and CDR2: LNHDA and SQIVND (reference sequence). The CDR3: CASSRYVGHNSGANVLTF. The CDR3 region has the DNA TGTGCCAGTAGTCGATATGTTGGACATAACTCTGGGGCCAACGTCCTGACTTTC.

The chain carries TRBV5-1 and TRBJ2-3; 7 nucleotides match TRBD2. Trimming took 5 bases from V and 2 from J; bases not matched to a gene: 11. This CDR3 contains 16 residues. Germline CDR1 is SGHRS and CDR2 is YFSETQ. The CDR3 region has the DNA TGCGCCAGCAGAAGACCTAGCGGAGGGGACACAGATACGCAGTATTTT. Translation: CASRRPSGGDTDTQYF.

CDR3 protein: CASSPGLAGASYEQYF. The CDR3 DNA is TGTGCCAGCAGCCCGGGACTAGCGGGGGCCTCCTACGAGCAGTACTTC. The gene calls are TRBV7-2 and TRBJ2-7; 14 positions agree with TRBD2. Looked up from germline, CDR1 is SGHTA and CDR2 is FQGNSA. This CDR3 spans 16 amino acids. The V gene end was trimmed by 5 bases and the J gene end by 0 bases; junction bases not matched to a gene: 3. Based on the CDR3 plus reference TRBV7-2 and TRBJ2-7, the full variable domain is GAGVSQSPSNKVTEKGKDVELRCDPISGHTALYWYRQSLGQGLEFLIYFQGNSAPDKSGLPSDRFSAERTGGSVSTLTIQRTQQEDSAVYLCASSPGLAGASYEQYFGPGTRLTVT.

The genes are TRBV20-1 and TRBJ2-7; 10 positions agree with TRBD2. J gave up 2 bases and V 5 bases, and 15 bases lay outside the gene matches. CDR1 and CDR2 (germline): DFQATT, SNEGSKA (reference sequence). The CDR3 runs 17 residues. DNA for the CDR3: TGCAGTGCTTCGAGAGGGGTGTCGGGACTAGCGCCCTACGAGCAGTACTTC. It specifies CSASRGVSGLAPYEQYF.

The count of this clonotype is one. This chain links TRBV3-1 with TRBJ2-3; 12 positions agree with TRBD2. V lost 3 bases, J lost 5 bases, and 6 bases stayed unmatched. The CDR3 covers 16 residues. Germline V lookup: CDR1 LGHDT, CDR2 YNNKEL (reference sequence). The CDR3 nucleotides read TGTGCCAGCAGCCATGGCCTAGCGGGGGGGGGAGATACGCAGTATTTT. Translated, it gives CASSHGLAGGGDTQYF.